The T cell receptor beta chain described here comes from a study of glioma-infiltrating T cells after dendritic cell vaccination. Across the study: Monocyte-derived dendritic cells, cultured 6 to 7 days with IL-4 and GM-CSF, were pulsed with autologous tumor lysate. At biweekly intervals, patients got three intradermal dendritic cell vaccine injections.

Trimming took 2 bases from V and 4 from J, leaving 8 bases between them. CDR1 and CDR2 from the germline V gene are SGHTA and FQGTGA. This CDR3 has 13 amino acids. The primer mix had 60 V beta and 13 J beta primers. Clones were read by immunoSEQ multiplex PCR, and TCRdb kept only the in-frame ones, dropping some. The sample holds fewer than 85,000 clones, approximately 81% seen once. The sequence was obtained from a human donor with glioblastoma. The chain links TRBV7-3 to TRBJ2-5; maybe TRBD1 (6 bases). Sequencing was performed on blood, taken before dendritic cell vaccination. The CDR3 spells CASSLVGGETQYF. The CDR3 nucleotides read TGTGCCAGCAGCTTAGTAGGGGGAGAGACCCAGTACTTC.